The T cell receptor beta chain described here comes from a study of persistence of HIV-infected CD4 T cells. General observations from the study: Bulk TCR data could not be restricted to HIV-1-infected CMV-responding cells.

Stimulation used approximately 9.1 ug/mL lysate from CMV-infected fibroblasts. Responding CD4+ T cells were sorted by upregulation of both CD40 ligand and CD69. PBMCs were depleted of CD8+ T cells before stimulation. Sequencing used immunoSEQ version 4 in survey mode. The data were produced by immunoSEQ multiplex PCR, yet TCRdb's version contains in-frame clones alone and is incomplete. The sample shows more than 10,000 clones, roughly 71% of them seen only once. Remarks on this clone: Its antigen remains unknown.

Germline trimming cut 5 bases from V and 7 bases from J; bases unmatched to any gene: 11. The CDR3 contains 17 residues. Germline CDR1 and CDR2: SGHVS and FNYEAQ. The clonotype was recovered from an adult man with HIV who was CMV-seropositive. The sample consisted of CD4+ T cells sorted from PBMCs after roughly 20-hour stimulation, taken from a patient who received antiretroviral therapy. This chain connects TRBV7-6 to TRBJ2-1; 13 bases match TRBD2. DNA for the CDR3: TGTGCCAGCAGCAACCCGAGACTAGCGGGGGGAGGTAATGAGCAGTTCTTC. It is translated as CASSNPRLAGGGNEQFF.